One sample yielded the 3 T cell receptor beta chains listed below, sequenced in a study of blood T cell repertoires in COVID-19. Some clones are missing from TCRdb's copy, which holds only in-frame ones; the method was immunoSEQ multiplex PCR. The sample records about 76,000 clones, 80% to 90% being singletons. Sequencing was carried out using peripheral blood. These receptors came from a man in his fifties or sixties with active COVID-19.

The chain uses TRBV29-1 and TRBJ1-1; 7 bases are shared with TRBD1. The germline V gene has CDR1 SQVTM and CDR2 ANQGSEA. Germline trimming cut 5 bases from V and 0 bases from J; bases unmatched to any gene: 3. This CDR3 region has 13 residues. CDR3 coding DNA: TGCAGCGTTCTGACAGGGATGAACACTGAAGCTTTCTTT. It translates to CSVLTGMNTEAFF.

This clone was recorded once. This rearrangement joins TRBV28 to TRBJ1-1; D not certain. Trimming shortened V by 5 bases and J by 4 bases, and 14 bases separated the two germline ends. Per germline, CDR1 MDHEN and CDR2 SYDVKM. The CDR3 spans 14 residues. The CDR3 DNA follows: TGTGCCAGCAGTCCCTATGGGAGGTTCACTGAAGCTTTCTTT. Protein: CASSPYGRFTEAFF.

The rearrangement uses TRBV7-9 and TRBJ2-5; 7 bases map to TRBD1. Per germline, CDR1 SEHNR and CDR2 FQNEAQ (reference sequence). J lost 4 bases, V lost 6 bases, and 8 bases had no gene match. CDR3 size: 14 residues. CDR3: CASSPTGNPETQYF. DNA of the CDR3: TGTGCCAGCAGTCCGACAGGGAACCCAGAGACCCAGTACTTC.